These T cell receptor beta chains were read from a single sample in a study of blood T cell repertoires in COVID-19. This table comes from immunoSEQ multiplex PCR, and its TCRdb copy is limited to in-frame clones, with some not included. The sample shows 300,000 to 500,000 clones, roughly 90% of them seen only once. Source material: PBMCs or T cells enriched from blood (not recorded which). These receptors all come from a woman younger than 45 with acute COVID-19. The CDR3 runs from the conserved cysteine through the conserved F or W. Fields, in order: clone size, V gene, J gene, CDR3 protein. Clone size, where shown, is once, few, many, or a class for clones that have expanded.

abundance: .; v_gene: TRBV29-1; j_gene: TRBJ2-3; CDR3aa: CSVKRSRDRGRTDTQYF
abundance: few; v_gene: TRBV6-5; j_gene: TRBJ2-3; CDR3aa: CASSYSGGVSTDTQYF
abundance: .; v_gene: TRBV12-5; j_gene: TRBJ1-3; CDR3aa: CASGLLSGNTIYF
abundance: .; v_gene: TRBV20-1; j_gene: TRBJ2-7; CDR3aa: CSASPGTSGSYEQYF
abundance: .; v_gene: TRBV10-3; j_gene: TRBJ1-2; CDR3aa: CAINLGRSDYGYTF
abundance: .; v_gene: TRBV9; j_gene: TRBJ2-1; CDR3aa: CASSARQGASSDEQFF
abundance: .; v_gene: TRBV19; j_gene: TRBJ2-1; CDR3aa: CASSALTSGAYNEQFF
abundance: .; v_gene: TRBV29-1; j_gene: TRBJ1-1; CDR3aa: CSVVRTEAFF
abundance: once; v_gene: TRBV19; j_gene: TRBJ1-6; CDR3aa: CASSTGQINSPLHF
abundance: .; v_gene: TRBV6-2/TRBV6-3; j_gene: TRBJ1-5; CDR3aa: CASSQDRGNQPQHF
abundance: .; v_gene: TRBV6-5; j_gene: TRBJ1-2; CDR3aa: CASSRAGTGYGYTF
abundance: .; v_gene: TRBV29-1; j_gene: TRBJ2-1; CDR3aa: CSVFTPSGGTLNEQFF
abundance: .; v_gene: TRBV6-5; j_gene: TRBJ1-1; CDR3aa: CASSLLLLNTEAFF
abundance: .; v_gene: TRBV29-1; j_gene: TRBJ1-5; CDR3aa: CSVRTAGSQPQHF
abundance: .; v_gene: TRBV10-1; j_gene: TRBJ2-2; CDR3aa: CASSPTGWRELFF
abundance: .; v_gene: TRBV18; j_gene: TRBJ2-7; CDR3aa: CASSPSRHTSYEQYF
abundance: .; v_gene: TRBV7-2; j_gene: TRBJ2-2; CDR3aa: CASSLAGGETTNTGELFF
abundance: .; v_gene: TRBV7-6; j_gene: TRBJ1-4; CDR3aa: CASSLGRGDEKLFF
abundance: once; v_gene: TRBV5-1; j_gene: TRBJ2-5; CDR3aa: CASSSGLAHETQYF
abundance: .; v_gene: TRBV9; j_gene: TRBJ1-2; CDR3aa: CASSFFPGQPLSGYTF
abundance: once; v_gene: TRBV6-5; j_gene: TRBJ1-2; CDR3aa: CASSTGGLPFGYTF
abundance: .; v_gene: TRBV7-9; j_gene: TRBJ1-2; CDR3aa: CASSSTGTGIYYGYTF
abundance: few; v_gene: TRBV27; j_gene: TRBJ1-5; CDR3aa: CASSFLHQPQHF
abundance: .; v_gene: TRBV18; j_gene: TRBJ1-2; CDR3aa: CASSPNRDTHYGYTF
abundance: once; v_gene: TRBV4-1; j_gene: TRBJ2-1; CDR3aa: CASSHDTGTSDNEQFF
abundance: many; v_gene: TRBV21-1; j_gene: TRBJ1-1; CDR3aa: CASSIRQVEGDTEAFF
abundance: once; v_gene: TRBV7-9; j_gene: TRBJ2-3; CDR3aa: CASSLALGADTQYF
abundance: .; v_gene: TRBV7-8; j_gene: TRBJ1-5; CDR3aa: CASSLGQGIGQPQHF
abundance: .; v_gene: TRBV5-1; j_gene: TRBJ1-2; CDR3aa: CASSLAGQDYGYTF